Below are 11 T cell receptor beta chains sequenced from a single sample in a study of regulatory T cells in long-lasting Graves disease. Specified time point: newly diagnosed GD, antithyroid drugs for less than 3 months. PBMCs provided the RNA from which the TCR library was made. Relying on iRepertoire HTBI primers and Arm-PCR of CDR3 regions, the team built TCR beta libraries. TCRdb recomputed calls from the multiplex PCR reads with MiXCR, one row per CDR3 protein. This table has approximately 400,000 distinct CDR3 sequences, about 15% appearing once. These data are also associated with another study on T cells in Graves' hyperthyroidism and ophthalmopathy.

The sequenced sample was peripheral blood mononuclear cells (PBMCs), obtained at new diagnosis, from a patient treated with antithyroid drugs. The source of these receptors is a middle-aged woman with Graves disease.

This clonotype was seen only a few times. V gene TRBV2 combines with J gene TRBJ1-1; 7 bases are shared with TRBD1. The CDR3 has 14 amino acids. Trimming removed 5 bases from V and 4 bases from J; junction bases left unmatched: 7. The germline V gene encodes CDR1 SNHLY and CDR2 FYNNEI. The CDR3 nucleotides read TGTGCCAGCAGTAGGGGACAGCGGGGCACTGAAGCTTTCTTT. Protein sequence: CASSRGQRGTEAFF.

The rearrangement joins TRBV7-9 to TRBJ2-2; 9 positions match TRBD1. This CDR3 region has 15 residues. The germline gives CDR1 SEHNR, CDR2 FQNEAQ (reference sequence). V dropped 4 bases and J dropped 1; count of bases not matched to a gene: 1. CDR3 nucleotide sequence: TGTGCCAGCAGCTGGACAGGGGAGAACACCGGGGAGCTGTTTTTT. Its translation is CASSWTGENTGELFF.

This clonotype was picked up many times. This sequence joins TRBV3-1 and TRBJ2-7; TRBD1 is a possible D gene (6 bases). The germline CDR1 and CDR2 sequences are LGHDT and YNNKEL (reference sequence). The germline V and J ends were trimmed by 1 base and 5 bases, with 12 bases remaining between them. The length of the CDR3 is 14 residues. In DNA, the CDR3 is TGTGCCAGCAGCCAAGGCTGGAGGACAGACGAGCAGTACTTC. Translating gives CASSQGWRTDEQYF.

In this sample, this clonotype turned up many times. The chain joins TRBV19 to TRBJ1-1; D is undetermined. Germline V gene data show CDR1 as LNHDA and CDR2 as SQIVND (reference sequence). The CDR3 is made up of 15 amino acids. The ends were cut back, 8 bases at V and 4 bases at J, with 20 bases in the middle. The CDR3 spells CASSMLKNGVTEAFF. As DNA, the CDR3 is TGTGCCAGTTCTATGCTCAAGAATGGGGTCACTGAAGCTTTCTTT.

This clonotype appeared many times. This chain links TRBV28 with TRBJ2-3; D unresolved. Germline V gene data show CDR1 as MDHEN and CDR2 as SYDVKM. V was trimmed by 3 bases and J by 0 bases, leaving 13 bases between them. The CDR3 totals 16 residues. The CDR3: CASSLRSWFSTDTQYF. The CDR3 DNA reads as TGTGCCAGCAGTTTGAGGTCGTGGTTTAGCACAGATACGCAGTATTTT.

This clonotype was picked up many times. The chain is built from TRBV11-2 and TRBJ1-1; D unresolved. Per germline, CDR1 SGHAT and CDR2 FQNNGV. V lost 6 bases and J lost 6, with 11 bases in between. The CDR3 totals 12 residues. The CDR3 spells CASSLRRAEAFF. DNA for the CDR3: TGTGCCAGCAGTTTGAGGCGTGCTGAAGCTTTCTTT.

The chain links TRBV6-5 to TRBJ2-5; D is uncertain. The germline CDR1 and CDR2 sequences are MNHEY and SVGAGI. CDR3 length: 13 residues. The V gene lost 8 bases and the J gene lost 1 base, with 11 bases spanning the gap. CDR3 amino acids: CASGWWSQETQYF. As DNA, the CDR3 is TGTGCCAGCGGTTGGTGGAGCCAAGAGACCCAGTACTTC.

The gene calls are TRBV28 and TRBJ2-2; no firm D call. V gave up 5 bases and J gave up 4 bases, with 11 bases separating them. CDR1 MDHEN and CDR2 SYDVKM come from the germline V gene. The CDR3 length is 14 residues. CDR3 sequence reads: CASSPYQATGELFF. CDR3 nucleotides: TGTGCCAGCAGTCCGTATCAGGCCACCGGGGAGCTGTTTTTT.

This clonotype has ten or more counts. This sequence joins TRBV7-9 and TRBJ2-1; D remains ambiguous. CDR3 size: 12 residues. V shed 5 bases and J shed 4 bases, with 6 bases lying between them. Germline V gene data show CDR1 as SEHNR and CDR2 as FQNEAQ (reference sequence). As DNA, the CDR3 is TGTGCCAGCAGCACCGTGTACAATGAGCAGTTCTTC. Its protein product is CASSTVYNEQFF.

In regard to this clonotype: A single base separates this from a much larger clone, so it may be a read error. The V gene is TRBV28, the J gene TRBJ2-1, with 10 bases aligning to TRBD1. The DNA matches TRBJ2-5 better at its end, which makes the J call doubtful. CDR3 size: 19 residues. From germline, CDR1 is MDHEN and CDR2 SYDVKM. This CDR3 is CVSSFPTGGWVRIQETQYF. CDR3 DNA sequence: TGTGTCAGCAGTTTCCCGACAGGGGGCTGGGTAAGGATTCAAGAGACCCAGTACTTC.

In this sample, this clonotype turned up many times. CDR3 in amino acids: CASSLVGGAYGYTF. The CDR3 DNA sequence: TGTGCCAGCAGTTTAGTAGGGGGCGCTTATGGCTACACCTTC. The rearrangement links TRBV28 to TRBJ1-2; 7 positions match TRBD1. Germline CDR1 reads MDHEN; CDR2 reads SYDVKM. V was pared by 2 bases and J by 5 bases, with 5 bases of the junction left unmatched. The CDR3 spans 14 residues.